The TCR beta chain under discussion was sequenced for a study of blood T cell repertoires in COVID-19 (TCRdb year 2020). With respect to the entire study: The collaborator samples originated in the United States, Italy and Spain and spanned the acute and convalescent phases of COVID-19. Sample metadata almost always included a de-identified subject ID, COVID-19 status, age in years and sex. HLA class I and class II types, where available, came from metadata supplied by the sample provider rather than from assay-based typing. Deeply sampled blood TCRbeta repertoires from subjects exposed to, actively infected with, or recovered from COVID-19 were included in the dataset. The material from the prospective study consisted of cDNA or gDNA derived from T cells, B-cell-depleted T cells, or PBMCs. The repertoires were released in a freely available public database meant as a resource for research on the immune response to SARS-CoV-2. The samples were drawn from the first 160 participants of the ongoing ImmuneRACE study and from some 1,300 subjects provided by 6 global collaborators.

TCRbeta CDR3 regions were amplified from genomic DNA using the immunoSEQ Assay, a bias-controlled multiplex PCR. The authors' analysis ran thus. Nucleated cell counts per sample were estimated from amplification of reference gene primers within the assay. Sequence reads were collapsed and filtered to measure the absolute abundance of every unique TCRbeta CDR3 rearrangement. For each sample, productive Simpson clonality was calculated by taking the square root of Simpson's diversity index across productive rearrangements. The table comes from immuneACCESS by way of TCRdb, which keeps in-frame sequences with V and J called. Part of the clones is missing from these tables; in studies checked, under half for an unresolved V gene and the rest for unknown reasons. The DNA was the basis for D and trimming; V, J and clone size are from that table. The sample profile shows fewer than 250,000 clones; approximately 91% of them were found once. The ten largest clonotypes hold 6.2% of the sample.

Study-level results and caveats: Clinical and demographic metadata were provided uncurated, with the amount varying by source and participant.

The germline V gene supplies CDR1 SGDLS and CDR2 YYNGEE. The CDR3 measures 18 amino acids from cysteine to phenylalanine. Just the 54-base CDR3 DNA is kept, in frame starting at base 1. V ends up 0 bases short and J 4 bases short, with an unmatched junction base count of 8. Samples from volunteer blood donors who had recovered from COVID-19 were contributed by a second Seattle source. The collaborating institutions used their own protocols to collect whole blood in K2EDTA tubes. Collaborator samples were shipped for TCRbeta analysis as frozen whole blood, isolated PBMCs, or DNA extracted from either sample type. A word on this clone: The antigen it recognizes is unknown. One base away there is no much larger clone; base qualities are not given.

The sample consisted of peripheral blood. The chain links TRBV9 with TRBJ2-5; the central 14 bases match TRBD2. The clonotype originates from a woman between 40 and 55 years old who had recovered from COVID-19. For the CDR3, the sequence is CASSVAGTSGSRLETQYF. The sequenced DNA: TGTGCCAGCAGCGTAGCCGGGACTAGCGGGAGCAGACTAGAGACCCAGTACTTC.